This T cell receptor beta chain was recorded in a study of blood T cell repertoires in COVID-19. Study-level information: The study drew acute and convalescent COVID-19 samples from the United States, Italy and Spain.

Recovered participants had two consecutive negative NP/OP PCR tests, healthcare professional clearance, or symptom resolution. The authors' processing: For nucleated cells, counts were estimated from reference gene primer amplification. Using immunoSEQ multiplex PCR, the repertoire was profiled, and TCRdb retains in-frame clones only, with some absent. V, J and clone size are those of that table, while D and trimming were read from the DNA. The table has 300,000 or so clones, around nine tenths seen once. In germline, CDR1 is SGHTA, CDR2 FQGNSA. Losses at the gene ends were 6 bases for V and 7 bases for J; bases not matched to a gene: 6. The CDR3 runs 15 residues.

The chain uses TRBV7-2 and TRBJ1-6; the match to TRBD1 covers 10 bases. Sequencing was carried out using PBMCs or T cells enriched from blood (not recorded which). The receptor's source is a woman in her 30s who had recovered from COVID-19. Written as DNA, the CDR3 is TGTGCCAGCAGGACCGGGACAGGGGACAATTCACCCCTCCACTTT. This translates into CASRTGTGDNSPLHF.